These 24 T cell receptor beta chains originate from one sample sequenced in a study of blood T cells in healthy people across ages (dated by TCRdb to between 2015 and 2017). The protocol used for the library was 5' RACE. Sequencer: Illumina HiSeq 2500. A second PCR of roughly 6 to 11 cycles was run with a J-beta primer mix and a sample-barcoded 5' primer. The public reads were run again by TCRdb, first through fastp at Q25 and then through MiXCR, and only productive beta chains were kept. Rows are combined by CDR3 protein, so each entry shows the most common genes and DNA. Counted in this sample were fewer than 1.5 million distinct CDR3 sequences; about 40% of them appeared once. The top ten constitute roughly 8.2% of the sample. Sample: blood. These receptors were collected from a woman between 18 and 29 years old in good health.

CDR3 region: CASSPDSGEKLFF. The CDR3 DNA is TGTGCCAGCAGCCCCGACAGTGGCGAAAAACTGTTTTTT. J is TRBJ1-4 and V is TRBV7-6; D is possibly TRBD1 (5 bases). CDR3 length: 13 residues. Germline V gives CDR1 SGHVS, CDR2 FNYEAQ. The V end lost 5 bases, the J end lost 8 bases, and 12 bases lay between the germline ends.

About this clonotype: Mismatch with germline at one junction end may stem from a read error. This chain joins TRBV29-1 and TRBJ2-3; 11 bases map to TRBD2. The CDR3 runs 16 residues. Germline V gene lookup returns CDR1 SQVTM and CDR2 ANQGSEA. Here the CDR3 DNA reads TGCATCGTTGAAGAACCGACTAGCGGGATCACAGATACGCAGTATTTT. Its protein is CIVEEPTSGITDTQYF.

V and J are TRBV7-6 and TRBJ2-5, with 13 nucleotides matching TRBD2. The better agreement between TRBJ2-7 and the DNA end casts doubt on the J call. The CDR3 has 15 amino acids. Germline CDR1 and CDR2: SGHVS and FNYEAQ. The CDR3 loop is CASSPQGLAGLEQYF. In DNA form, the CDR3 reads TGTGCCAGCAGCCCCCAGGGACTAGCGGGGCTCGAGCAGTACTTC.

The V gene is TRBV5-1, the J gene TRBJ1-6, with a possible D match to TRBD1 (5 bases). The CDR3 runs to 15 residues. Germline CDR1 reads SGHRS; CDR2 reads YFSETQ. Between the trimmed V and J ends, which lost 3 bases and 3 bases, there was a span of 10 bases. This chain's CDR3 is CASSWATDYNSPLHF. The CDR3 DNA sequence: TGCGCCAGCAGCTGGGCGACAGACTATAATTCACCCCTCCACTTT.

This sequence joins TRBV7-2 and TRBJ2-1; a weak D match, TRBD2 (6 bases). The CDR3 has 15 amino acids. Germline V gene data show CDR1 as SGHTA and CDR2 as FQGNSA. The germline V and J ends were trimmed by 6 bases and 0 bases, with 12 bases remaining between them. The CDR3 region is CASSPGTPSYNEQFF. The CDR3 DNA is TGTGCCAGCAGTCCCGGGACTCCCTCCTACAATGAGCAGTTCTTC.

The chain links TRBV7-2 to TRBJ2-5; a weak D match, TRBD2 (5 bases). Germline values: CDR1 SGHTA, CDR2 FQGNSA. Trimming stripped 2 bases from V and 11 bases from J, with 18 bases between. CDR3 length equals 14 residues. CDR3 sequence (DNA): TGTGCCAGCAGCTTAAGGGTAGCCGGGAATGAGCAGTACTTC. As protein: CASSLRVAGNEQYF. Full variable domain (remainder filled in from reference TRBV7-2 and TRBJ2-5): GAGVSQSPSNKVTEKGKDVELRCDPISGHTALYWYRQSLGQGLEFLIYFQGNSAPDKSGLPSDRFSAERTGGSVSTLTIQRTQQEDSAVYLCASSLRVAGNEQYFGPGTRLLVL.

The chain couples TRBV3-1 to TRBJ2-7; 7 bases align to TRBD2. This CDR3 region has 14 residues. Germline-derived CDR1 and CDR2 are LGHDT and YNNKEL (reference sequence). V lost 5 bases to trimming and J lost 3 bases; unmatched junction nucleotides: 7. CDR3 bases: TGTGCCAGCAGCTGGGGGAGGGGCCTCTACGAGCAGTACTTC. Translation: CASSWGRGLYEQYF.

To note about this clonotype: At one end the junction does not follow the germline gene, possibly because of a read error. The chain uses TRBV2 and TRBJ2-3, with D hard to call. There are 14 residues in the CDR3. Looked up from germline, CDR1 is SNHLY and CDR2 is FYNNEI. DNA of the CDR3: TGTGCCTGCAGGACGGAGAGACTCACAGATACGCAGTATTTT. The encoded protein is CACRTERLTDTQYF.

This clonotype has just a few counts. J is TRBJ2-3 and V is TRBV28, with TRBD2 matching 8 bases. Germline V lookup: CDR1 MDHEN, CDR2 SYDVKM. With V trimmed by 7 bases and J by 8 bases, 5 bases remained unmatched. CDR3 size: 12 residues. The CDR3 DNA reads TGTGCCAGCACCGGGGGGGCTGGTACGCAGTATTTT. Amino acid sequence: CASTGGAGTQYF. Combining the CDR3 with reference TRBV28 and TRBJ2-3 gives the whole variable domain DVKVTQSSRYLVKRTGEKVFLECVQDMDHENMFWYRQDPGLGLRLIYFSYDVKMKEKGDIPEGYSVSREKKERFSLILESASTNQTSMYLCASTGGAGTQYFGPGTRLTVL.

This sequence joins TRBV6-1 and TRBJ2-7, with D possibly matching TRBD1 (5 bases). Per the germline V gene, CDR1 is MNHNS and CDR2 is SASEGT. The CDR3 is made up of 13 amino acids. V shed 4 bases and J shed 0 bases, with 7 bases lying between them. CDR3 in DNA: TGTGCCAGCAGTGGCAGGGTCTCCTACGAGCAGTACTTC. It yields the protein CASSGRVSYEQYF.

The V call is TRBV13, the J call TRBJ2-7; the match to TRBD1 covers 8 bases. V lost 5 bases, J lost 4 bases, and 10 bases stayed unmatched. Per the germline V gene, CDR1 is PRHDT and CDR2 is FYEKMQ (reference sequence). The CDR3 consists of 15 residues. The CDR3: CASSPAGTGHYEQYF. CDR3 coding DNA: TGTGCCAGCAGCCCTGCTGGGACAGGCCATTACGAGCAGTACTTC.

The CDR3 bases are TGCGCCAGCAGTGAGTCGGGCCAGCCCTGGAACACTGAAGCTTTCTTT. This encodes CASSESGQPWNTEAFF. V usage is TRBV10-1 and J usage is TRBJ1-1; D remains ambiguous. The V gene lost 0 bases and the J gene lost 1 base, with 12 bases spanning the gap. In germline, CDR1 is WNHNN, CDR2 SYGVQD (reference sequence). The CDR3 length is 16 residues.

The rearrangement joins TRBV6-5 to TRBJ1-2; TRBD1 matches 7 bases. CDR3 length equals 14 residues. The ends lost 5 bases at V and 6 bases at J; junction bases unmatched: 9. CDR1 and CDR2 (germline): MNHEY, SVGAGI. CDR3 sequence reads: CASSRQGKSHGYTF. In DNA, the CDR3 is TGTGCCAGCAGTCGACAGGGAAAAAGCCATGGCTACACCTTC.

This clonotype turned up a few times. The V call is TRBV9, the J call TRBJ1-5, with 7 bases matching TRBD1. With V trimmed by 3 bases and J by 5 bases, 2 bases remained unmatched. The germline V gene encodes CDR1 SGDLS and CDR2 YYNGEE. This CDR3 is built from 13 residues. CDR3 in amino acids: CASSGGQHQPQHF. In nucleotides, the CDR3 is TGTGCCAGCAGCGGGGGACAGCATCAGCCCCAGCATTTT.

The chain has TRBV18 and TRBJ2-3; D is ambiguous. Trimming removed 1 base at V and 3 bases at J, with 14 bases between. CDR3 length equals 16 residues. Germline V gene lookup returns CDR1 KGHSH and CDR2 LQKENI. The CDR3 DNA reads as TGTGCCAGCTCACCACTGCGACGGCAAGGGACAGATACGCAGTATTTT. Translation gives CASSPLRRQGTDTQYF.

To note about this clonotype: An end of the junction differs from the germline gene, which may be a read error. This chain links TRBV7-2 with TRBJ2-7; D gene uncertain. CDR3 length: 14 residues. Germline assignment: CDR1 SGHTA and CDR2 FQGNSA. The CDR3 sequence is CARSSGYSSYEQYF. The CDR3, as DNA: TGTGCCAGAAGCTCCGGGTACAGCTCCTACGAGCAGTACTTC.

The genes are TRBV6-6 and TRBJ1-5; TRBD1 might be the D (6 bases). Deletions cut 2 bases from V and 11 bases from J, with 16 bases between. The CDR3 consists of 14 residues. The germline gives CDR1 MNHNY, CDR2 SVGAGI (reference sequence). As DNA, the CDR3 is TGTGCCAGCAGTTACCAGGGGTTCGGGGAGTCCCAGCATTTT. Amino acid sequence: CASSYQGFGESQHF.

V gene TRBV5-1 combines with J gene TRBJ2-7, with 8 bases matching TRBD1. From germline, CDR1 is SGHRS and CDR2 YFSETQ. The CDR3 sequence is 13 residues long. After removal of 5 bases from V and 5 bases from J, the junction contained 6 bases not matched to a gene. The CDR3 here is CASSRTGTDEQYF. The CDR3 nucleotides are TGCGCCAGCAGTCGGACAGGGACGGACGAGCAGTACTTC.

In this sample, this clonotype turned up a few times. This chain joins TRBV7-2 and TRBJ2-3; D might be TRBD1 (6 bases). Deletions cut 5 bases from V and 2 bases from J, with 26 bases between. This CDR3 contains 19 residues. Germline loops: CDR1 SGHTA, CDR2 FQGNSA. CDR3 sequence (DNA): TGTGCCAGCAGCCCTAGAAGTAAAACAGGGTCCTCCCCCACAGATACGCAGTATTTT. It codes for CASSPRSKTGSSPTDTQYF.

This clonotype was detected a few times. The chain uses TRBV12-3 or TRBV12-4 and TRBJ2-4, with D possibly matching TRBD2 (6 bases). This CDR3 has 15 residues. V gave up 7 bases and J gave up 0 bases, with 13 bases separating them. The CDR3 loop reads CASKEDYIAKNIQYF. As DNA, the CDR3 is TGTGCCAGCAAAGAGGACTATATAGCCAAAAACATTCAGTACTTC.

This chain uses TRBV27 with TRBJ2-3, with 12 bases matching TRBD2. V lost 4 bases and J lost 4; bases outside the gene matches: 3. There are 15 residues in the CDR3. Germline V gene data show CDR1 as MNHEY and CDR2 as SMNVEV (reference sequence). CDR3 nucleotides: TGTGCCAGCAGTTCCTCTAGCGGGGGGGCAGATACGCAGTATTTT. This encodes CASSSSSGGADTQYF.

V gene TRBV2 combines with J gene TRBJ1-5, with a possible D match to TRBD1 (5 bases). Germline V gene data show CDR1 as SNHLY and CDR2 as FYNNEI. Deletions cut 3 bases from V and 6 bases from J, with 15 bases between. The CDR3 runs to 15 residues. CDR3: CASSEGTALTQPQHF. CDR3 in DNA: TGTGCCAGCAGTGAGGGGACTGCGTTAACTCAGCCCCAGCATTTT.

The chain links TRBV5-8 to TRBJ2-1; TRBD1 or TRBD2 may be the D gene (5 bases each). This CDR3 has 16 residues. V shed 4 bases and J shed 4 bases, with 18 bases lying between them. Germline CDR1 SGHTS, CDR2 YDEGEE. The CDR3 sequence is CASSTGSGGAYNEQFF. In DNA form, the CDR3 reads TGTGCCAGCAGCACGGGGTCTGGGGGAGCATACAATGAGCAGTTCTTC.

This clonotype has only a few counts. The chain combines TRBV10-3 with TRBJ1-2; no firm D call. Trimming took off 0 bases at V and 3 bases at J, with 8 bases between the two ends. This CDR3 has 14 residues. The germline V gene has CDR1 ENHRY and CDR2 SYGVKD. The DNA of the CDR3 is TGTGCCATCAGTGAGTCCTCCGGGTACTATGGCTACACCTTC. This encodes CAISESSGYYGYTF.